This T cell receptor beta chain was sequenced for a study of pediatric ulcerative colitis (dated by TCRdb to between 2018 and 2021). A note on the overall study: About 7 ulcerative colitis patients had pancolitis and two had left-sided colitis, with histology consistent with ulcerative colitis in all. By Pediatric Ulcerative Colitis Activity Index, mild disease was classified in a couple of patients, moderate disease in four and acute severe colitis in three. From roughly 9 newly diagnosed, treatment-naive pediatric ulcerative colitis patients and four non-IBD control children, paired blood and rectal samples were collected.

The CDR1 and CDR2 encoded by the germline V gene are SQVTM and ANQGSEA. V and J are truncated by 1 base and 1 base respectively, leaving an intervening sequence of 19 bases. The CDR3 holds 17 amino acids from the cysteine to the phenylalanine. CDR3 DNA only is kept here, 51 bases in frame from base 1. During colonoscopy, one to two pinch biopsies were obtained from the rectum for research purposes. Ulcerative colitis patients had received no immunosuppressive medication before the diagnostic colonoscopy. Before DNA isolation, rectal biopsies were subjected to proteinase K digestion. The Wizard kit (Promega) was used to extract genomic DNA from the blood and intestinal samples. Rearranged CDR3 beta regions were amplified from genomic DNA with multiplex V and J primers using the immunoSEQ TRB Survey service. To keep sequencing depth the same across samples, survey-level depth of up to 500,000 reads per sample was applied. Libraries were purified and pooled, and sequencing was performed on Illumina technology. The source study handled its data this way. immunoSEQ online tools were used for productive clonality, sample overlap, pairwise scatters, CDR3 beta length, V/D/J gene usage and productiveness. Calculated diversity was defined as the number of unique rearrangements divided by total templates, multiplied by 100, and Shannon and Simpson indices were computed as well. Principal component analysis used the R prcomp function and ggbiplot package on Z-score normalized data. Morisita's index was used to quantify blood-rectal clonal overlap within each subject. The table comes from immuneACCESS by way of TCRdb, which keeps in-frame sequences with V and J called. Part of the clones is missing from these tables; in studies checked, under half for an unresolved V gene and the rest for unknown reasons. V, J and clone size are taken as reported in that table, and D and trimming were inferred from the DNA itself. A total of under 30,000 clones appear in this sample, roughly 70% of them only once. Clones ranked in the top ten supply roughly 7.8% of the sample.

Details on this clone: The target of this receptor is not known. No base-level quality is on record; no much larger clone is a single base apart.

Beyond this particular receptor, the publication reports: Rectal repertoire features separated controls, mild-moderate and acute severe colitis patients; acute severe colitis showed reduced rectal diversity due to clonal expansions. For technical reasons, the blood samples of a couple of patients yielded substantially fewer templates, so those samples were excluded from the blood-rectal overlap analysis. Because repertoires were derived from total lymphocyte DNA, patterns in rare subsets such as regulatory T cells may not have been reflected. Autologous blood-rectal clonal overlap was significantly higher in ulcerative colitis patients than in controls, suggesting increased T cell trafficking to inflamed tissue. A couple of rectal CDR3 clonotypes were detected in all ulcerative colitis patients and were not detected in any of the controls. With only four individuals, the healthy control group was small. Blood-derived T cells may have been included in rectal pinch biopsies, especially in patients with overt colitis.

This TCR was recovered from a boy aged 5-17 years with severe ulcerative colitis. The sample comprised gut tissue. The chain employs TRBV29-1 and TRBJ1-1; TRBD1 might be the D gene, on 6 matching bases. The CDR3 protein is CSVEGKGHLGRNTEAFF. In nucleotide form, the sequence is TGCAGCGTTGAAGGGAAGGGACACCTGGGGAGGAACACTGAAGCTTTCTTT.